Following are 9 T cell receptor beta chains from one sample sequenced in a study of T cell clusters in autoimmune cytopenias. One tube held mixed TRB-A and TRB-B primer pools for touch-down PCR. TCRdb re-called the multiplex PCR reads and shows each CDR3 protein once, DNA omitted. The ten top clones account for about 17%, within a sample of 6,000 to 8,500 distinct CDR3 sequences. Each sample's input was about 270 ng genomic DNA, some 34,000 genome equivalents. Sequenced: peripheral blood. The receptors originated from a human donor with an autoimmune cytopenia or autoimmune hepatitis (not recorded which).

Its frequency marks this clonotype as medium-sized. This chain joins TRBV13 and TRBJ2-1; TCRdb returns TRBD2, unconfirmable since there is no DNA. CDR3 length: 14 amino acids. Germline CDR1 is PRHDT and CDR2 is FYEKMQ (reference sequence). The CDR3: CASSLEGLGGEQFF.

The chain joins TRBV6-2 or TRBV6-3 to TRBJ2-6; there is no DNA to check the TCRdb D call of TRBD1. This CDR3 comprises 15 residues. Germline assignment: CDR1 MNHEY and CDR2 SVGEGT. The CDR3 sequence: CASHTSGAGANVLTF.

This chain connects TRBV18 to TRBJ1-5; TCRdb indicates TRBD1, and absent DNA this call remains unverified. Germline CDR1 reads KGHSH; CDR2 reads LQKENI. The CDR3 consists of 14 residues. This CDR3 is CASSPRQSGQPQHF.

The CDR3 protein is CAWAGVTEGEKLFF. The V and J genes are TRBV30 and TRBJ1-4; TCRdb selects TRBD1, and the lack of DNA leaves this call unchecked. Per germline, CDR1 GTSNPN and CDR2 SVGIG (reference sequence). This CDR3 spans 14 amino acids.

The CDR3 reads CASSPFSSGANVLTF. The chain couples TRBV12-3 or TRBV12-4 to TRBJ2-6. The CDR3 spans 15 residues.

This chain links TRBV11-2 with TRBJ1-1. Germline assignment: CDR1 SGHAT and CDR2 FQNNGV. The CDR3 loop spans 14 amino acids. Here the CDR3 reads CASSLTEASTEAFF.

The gene calls are TRBV19 and TRBJ2-1. Looked up from germline, CDR1 is LNHDA and CDR2 is SQIVND (reference sequence). The CDR3 is 13 amino acids. The chain's CDR3 is CASSINVYNEQFF.

The rearrangement links TRBV6-6 to TRBJ1-4; TCRdb's D gene call, TRBD1, goes unchecked for lack of DNA. CDR1 is MNHNY and CDR2 is SVGAGI in the germline V gene (reference sequence). The CDR3 is 14 residues long. The CDR3 sequence is CASRVDRRNEKLFF.

The chain recombines TRBV18 with TRBJ2-2. Looked up from germline, CDR1 is KGHSH and CDR2 is LQKENI. The CDR3 has 13 amino acids. The CDR3 sequence: CASSAGSTGELFF.